This T cell receptor beta chain was sequenced in a study of T cell therapy after organ transplantation. Overall study context: Two of the ten patients were classed as nonresponders. Points from the study as a whole: In nonresponders, large pretherapy expansions changed minimally after therapy. Reconstitution after therapy seemingly combined transferred and product-undetected endogenous clonotypes. Poor CD8+ T cell yield may explain few expansions in nonresponders.

Repertoires were generated with immunoSEQ multiplex PCR, while TCRdb's copy carries only in-frame clones and drops some. The repertoire consists of tens of thousands of clones, with 85% to 95% occurring once and the leading ten covering about 2.9%. CDR1 is MRHNA, CDR2 SNTAGT, per germline. The CDR3 spans 13 residues. The germline V and J ends were trimmed by 5 bases and 13 bases, with 18 bases remaining between them. Note on this clone: Its antigen is as yet unknown.

The chain links TRBV6-4 to TRBJ2-1; no definite D call. The clonotype was recovered from a human patient who had received a solid organ transplant and had CMV disease. Sequencing used CD8+ T cells from blood, obtained before autologous CMV-specific T cell therapy. The CDR3 DNA sequence: TGTGCCAGCAGTCTATCAGAGACGAGCATCCAGTTCTTC. As protein: CASSLSETSIQFF.